Listed below are T cell receptor beta chains from one sample, sequenced in a study of Graves' ophthalmopathy and Graves' hyperthyroidism. Each CDR3 protein gets one entry after TCRdb re-called the multiplex PCR reads with MiXCR. In the table there are 900,000 to 1,200,000 distinct CDR3 sequences, about two fifths of which are singletons. Sequenced material: peripheral blood or thyroid tissue (not recorded which). These receptors all come from an adult man with Graves' hyperthyroidism. The CDR3 runs from the conserved cysteine through the conserved F or W. D genes are given only for firm matches. Size is stated for part of the rows, as once, few or many counts, or as a class when the clone is expanded.

D gene: TRBD1; V gene: TRBV10-3; clone size: once; J gene: TRBJ1-2; CDR3 protein: CAIGQGSHYGYTF; CDR3 DNA: TGTGCCATTGGACAGGGATCGCACTATGGCTACACCTTC
D gene: NA; V gene: TRBV19; clone size: many; J gene: TRBJ1-1; CDR3 protein: CATRLPTEAFF; CDR3 DNA: TGTGCCACAAGGTTGCCCACTGAAGCTTTCTTT
D gene: NA; V gene: TRBV24-1; clone size: NA; J gene: TRBJ1-2; CDR3 protein: CATSYGSTETYGYTF; CDR3 DNA: TGTGCCACCAGTTACGGGTCTACAGAAACCTATGGCTACACCTTC
D gene: NA; V gene: TRBV7-9; clone size: NA; J gene: TRBJ2-7; CDR3 protein: CASTDPLTYEQYF; CDR3 DNA: TGTGCCAGCACCGACCCCCTTACTTACGAGCAGTACTTC
D gene: TRBD1; V gene: TRBV19; clone size: many; J gene: TRBJ2-7; CDR3 protein: CASSIASTGGTYEQYF; CDR3 DNA: TGTGCCAGTAGTATAGCTAGTACAGGGGGCACCTACGAGCAGTACTTC
D gene: TRBD1; V gene: TRBV19; clone size: many; J gene: TRBJ1-1; CDR3 protein: CASSKPGQGVTEAFF; CDR3 DNA: TGTGCCAGTAGTAAACCGGGACAGGGGGTCACTGAAGCTTTCTTT
D gene: TRBD1; V gene: TRBV19; clone size: few; J gene: TRBJ1-1; CDR3 protein: CASSLPGTGTTEAFF; CDR3 DNA: TGTGCCAGTAGCCTCCCCGGGACAGGGACCACTGAAGCTTTCTTT
D gene: NA; V gene: TRBV7-3; clone size: few; J gene: TRBJ1-4; CDR3 protein: CASSLVEELFF; CDR3 DNA: TGTGCCAGCAGCTTAGTAGAGGAACTGTTTTTT
D gene: NA; V gene: TRBV29-1; clone size: NA; J gene: TRBJ1-2; CDR3 protein: CSANSGGYTF; CDR3 DNA: TGCAGCGCCAACAGTGGTGGCTACACCTTC
D gene: NA; V gene: TRBV24-1; clone size: many; J gene: TRBJ2-7; CDR3 protein: CATSDQKGHLSDEQYF; CDR3 DNA: TGTGCCACCAGTGACCAAAAGGGACATTTGAGTGACGAGCAGTACTTC
D gene: NA; V gene: TRBV6-5; clone size: NA; J gene: TRBJ2-6; CDR3 protein: CASSYSLPSGANVLTF; CDR3 DNA: TGTGCCAGCAGTTACTCTTTGCCCTCTGGGGCCAACGTCCTGACTTTC
D gene: NA; V gene: TRBV19; clone size: NA; J gene: TRBJ1-5; CDR3 protein: CAAKRPGSNQPQHF; CDR3 DNA: TGTGCCGCCAAGAGACCCGGCAGCAATCAGCCCCAGCATTTT
D gene: NA; V gene: TRBV29-1; clone size: NA; J gene: TRBJ1-5; CDR3 protein: CSAYKAGQPQHF; CDR3 DNA: TGCAGCGCGTACAAAGCCGGGCAGCCCCAGCATTTT
D gene: NA; V gene: TRBV19; clone size: NA; J gene: TRBJ2-2; CDR3 protein: CASSIRQGLNTGELFF; CDR3 DNA: TGTGCCAGTAGTATTCGGCAGGGTCTGAACACCGGGGAGCTGTTTTTT
D gene: TRBD1; V gene: TRBV9; clone size: many; J gene: TRBJ2-7; CDR3 protein: CASSVGWGQRTYEQYF; CDR3 DNA: TGTGCCAGCAGCGTAGGGTGGGGACAGAGAACCTACGAGCAGTACTTC
D gene: NA; V gene: TRBV12-3/TRBV12-4; clone size: many; J gene: TRBJ2-7; CDR3 protein: CASSLFGSGGTYEQYF; CDR3 DNA: TGTGCCAGCAGCTTGTTCGGTTCAGGGGGGACCTACGAGCAGTACTTC
D gene: TRBD2; V gene: TRBV7-2; clone size: many; J gene: TRBJ2-7; CDR3 protein: CASSLRMPGGYEQYF; CDR3 DNA: TGTGCCAGCAGCTTAAGAATGCCGGGGGGGTACGAGCAGTACTTC
D gene: NA; V gene: TRBV15; clone size: few; J gene: TRBJ2-3; CDR3 protein: CATSRDQGQRLRTDTQYF; CDR3 DNA: TGTGCCACCAGCAGAGATCAAGGGCAACGACTTCGCACAGATACGCAGTATTTT
D gene: TRBD1; V gene: TRBV9; clone size: many; J gene: TRBJ1-3; CDR3 protein: CASSYGQGDGNTIYF; CDR3 DNA: TGTGCCAGCAGCTACGGACAGGGGGACGGAAACACCATATATTTT
D gene: TRBD1; V gene: TRBV3-1; clone size: few; J gene: TRBJ1-1; CDR3 protein: CASHGSGTGDTEAFF; CDR3 DNA: TGTGCCAGCCATGGCTCCGGGACAGGGGACACTGAAGCTTTCTTT
D gene: NA; V gene: TRBV18; clone size: NA; J gene: TRBJ2-2; CDR3 protein: CASSPLTTGELFF; CDR3 DNA: TGTGCCAGCTCACCTCTTACCACCGGGGAGCTGTTTTTT
D gene: NA; V gene: TRBV28; clone size: NA; J gene: TRBJ2-7; CDR3 protein: CASSGEGVPYEQYF; CDR3 DNA: TGTGCCAGCAGCGGGGAAGGGGTACCCTACGAGCAGTACTTC
D gene: NA; V gene: TRBV4-1; clone size: NA; J gene: TRBJ1-5; CDR3 protein: CASSQVSGGANQPQHF; CDR3 DNA: TGCGCCAGCAGCCAAGTTTCGGGGGGCGCGAATCAGCCCCAGCATTTT
D gene: NA; V gene: TRBV28; clone size: NA; J gene: TRBJ1-1; CDR3 protein: CASSFEQEYSEAFF; CDR3 DNA: TGTGCCAGCAGTTTCGAACAGGAATACAGTGAAGCTTTCTTT
D gene: NA; V gene: TRBV2; clone size: few; J gene: TRBJ1-1; CDR3 protein: CASSRAKPEAFF; CDR3 DNA: TGTGCCAGCAGCCGGGCTAAACCTGAAGCTTTCTTT
D gene: NA; V gene: TRBV19; clone size: many; J gene: TRBJ1-4; CDR3 protein: CASRPSGSTNEKLFF; CDR3 DNA: TGTGCCAGTAGACCCTCGGGGAGCACTAATGAAAAACTGTTTTTT
D gene: TRBD1; V gene: TRBV7-9; clone size: NA; J gene: TRBJ1-1; CDR3 protein: CASSSRTGEAFF; CDR3 DNA: TGTGCCAGCAGCTCTAGGACAGGGGAAGCTTTCTTT
D gene: TRBD1; V gene: TRBV2; clone size: NA; J gene: TRBJ1-1; CDR3 protein: CASSENIMDRKNTEAFF; CDR3 DNA: TGTGCCAGCAGTGAGAATATTATGGACAGGAAGAACACTGAAGCTTTCTTT
D gene: NA; V gene: TRBV7-9; clone size: NA; J gene: TRBJ1-5; CDR3 protein: CASSPGKGSNQPQHF; CDR3 DNA: TGTGCCAGCAGCCCAGGGAAGGGGAGCAATCAGCCCCAGCATTTT
D gene: NA; V gene: TRBV5-1; clone size: NA; J gene: TRBJ1-2; CDR3 protein: CASSFRTGGSRDYGYTF; CDR3 DNA: TGCGCCAGCAGCTTTCGGACTGGGGGGAGCAGGGACTATGGCTACACCTTC
D gene: NA; V gene: TRBV9; clone size: many; J gene: TRBJ1-1; CDR3 protein: CASSTEGGFEAFF; CDR3 DNA: TGTGCCAGCAGCACCGAGGGGGGGTTTGAAGCTTTCTTT
D gene: TRBD2; V gene: TRBV12-3/TRBV12-4; clone size: NA; J gene: TRBJ2-2; CDR3 protein: CASRRAGVPTGELFF; CDR3 DNA: TGTGCCAGCAGACGGGCGGGAGTTCCCACCGGGGAGCTGTTTTTT
D gene: TRBD1; V gene: TRBV24-1; clone size: many; J gene: TRBJ1-5; CDR3 protein: CATSDGGKGAQPQHF; CDR3 DNA: TGTGCCACCAGTGATGGCGGGAAGGGGGCTCAGCCCCAGCATTTT
D gene: NA; V gene: TRBV5-4; clone size: few; J gene: TRBJ1-2; CDR3 protein: CASSWGGVLYYGYTF; CDR3 DNA: TGTGCCAGCAGCTGGGGAGGGGTCTTATACTATGGCTACACCTTC
D gene: NA; V gene: TRBV5-5; clone size: many; J gene: TRBJ2-7; CDR3 protein: CASSLDTGEDYEQYF; CDR3 DNA: TGTGCCAGCAGCTTGGATACAGGGGAGGACTACGAGCAGTACTTC
D gene: NA; V gene: TRBV20-1; clone size: many; J gene: TRBJ1-3; CDR3 protein: CSAVTGNTIYF; CDR3 DNA: TGCAGTGCCGTAACTGGAAACACCATATATTTT
D gene: NA; V gene: TRBV7-8; clone size: NA; J gene: TRBJ2-7; CDR3 protein: CASSAAVVYEQYF; CDR3 DNA: TGTGCCAGCAGCGCCGCGGTGGTCTACGAGCAGTACTTC
D gene: NA; V gene: TRBV20-1; clone size: many; J gene: TRBJ1-5; CDR3 protein: CSANGQPQHF; CDR3 DNA: TGCAGTGCTAACGGTCAGCCCCAGCATTTT
D gene: TRBD1; V gene: TRBV10-3; clone size: few; J gene: TRBJ2-7; CDR3 protein: CASRPGQLSDYEQYF; CDR3 DNA: TGTGCCAGCAGACCGGGACAGCTCTCGGATTACGAGCAGTACTTC
D gene: NA; V gene: TRBV6-1; clone size: NA; J gene: TRBJ2-1; CDR3 protein: CASSAAGVSYNEQFF; CDR3 DNA: TGTGCCAGCAGTGCTGCAGGGGTCTCCTACAATGAGCAGTTCTTC
D gene: NA; V gene: TRBV2; clone size: many; J gene: TRBJ1-5; CDR3 protein: CASTGGGEGNQPQHF; CDR3 DNA: TGTGCCAGCACGGGGGGGGGCGAAGGCAATCAGCCCCAGCATTTT
D gene: NA; V gene: TRBV7-8; clone size: many; J gene: TRBJ2-7; CDR3 protein: CASSPVPGASYEQYF; CDR3 DNA: TGTGCCAGCAGCCCCGTTCCCGGGGCCTCTTACGAGCAGTACTTC
D gene: NA; V gene: TRBV5-1; clone size: few; J gene: TRBJ1-4; CDR3 protein: CASSLSGQGPGSTNEKLFF; CDR3 DNA: TGCGCCAGCAGCTTGTCCGGTCAGGGCCCGGGGTCAACTAATGAAAAACTGTTTTTT
D gene: NA; V gene: TRBV25-1; clone size: NA; J gene: TRBJ1-6; CDR3 protein: CASSGAEHNSPLHF; CDR3 DNA: TGTGCCAGCAGTGGTGCGGAGCATAATTCACCCCTCCACTTT
D gene: NA; V gene: TRBV10-3; clone size: NA; J gene: TRBJ1-1; CDR3 protein: CAISDRGTNTEAFF; CDR3 DNA: TGTGCCATCAGTGATAGGGGAACGAACACTGAAGCTTTCTTT
D gene: TRBD2; V gene: TRBV6-4; clone size: NA; J gene: TRBJ2-7; CDR3 protein: CAKTNQGTSGSYEQYF; CDR3 DNA: TGTGCCAAGACGAACCAGGGGACTAGCGGTTCCTACGAGCAGTACTTC